The rows below give T cell receptor beta chains drawn from one sample of a study of blood T cell repertoires in COVID-19. Generated by immunoSEQ multiplex PCR, the TCRdb table keeps only in-frame clones and is missing some. The top ten hold 1.1% of the sample, which has fewer than 300,000 clones, roughly 90% seen once. Sequenced input: PBMCs or T cells enriched from blood (not recorded which). These receptors came from a woman aged 25 to 39 who had recovered from COVID-19. CDR3s include the opening cysteine and the closing phenylalanine or tryptophan. The order of the fields is J gene, clone size, D gene, V gene, CDR3 DNA, CDR3 protein. The D gene is left open where the match is weak. Clone size is not always given. Where it is, it says once, few, many or a class for expanded clones.

TRBJ2-1	-	TRBD2	TRBV11-1	TGTGCCAGCAGCCACTCTAGCGGGAAGAATTTCAATGAGCAGTTCTTC	CASSHSSGKNFNEQFF
TRBJ2-3	-	-	TRBV14	TGTGCCAGCAGCGTGAGCCGAGGCGGATTCACAGATACGCAGTATTTT	CASSVSRGGFTDTQYF
TRBJ1-6	-	-	TRBV30	TGTGCCTGGAGCCGGACAGATAATTCACCCCTCCACTTT	CAWSRTDNSPLHF
TRBJ2-1	-	TRBD1	TRBV6-5	TGTGCCAGCAGAACGGGACAGGGGAACAATGAGCAGTTCTTC	CASRTGQGNNEQFF
TRBJ2-7	-	-	TRBV19	TGTGCCAGTACAAGGCGCGGGCTAGCACCTACCTACGAGCAGTACTTC	CASTRRGLAPTYEQYF
TRBJ1-5	once	-	TRBV27	TGTGCCAGCAGCGCAACAGGAGACAACAATCAGCCCCAGCATTTT	CASSATGDNNQPQHF
TRBJ2-1	-	TRBD2	TRBV6-5	TGTGCCAGCAGTTACCAGCGGGAGGTTTATGAGCAGTTCTTC	CASSYQREVYEQFF
TRBJ1-2	-	-	TRBV6-5	TGTGCCAGCAGTACAGCTAACTATGGCTACACCTTC	CASSTANYGYTF
TRBJ2-3	-	-	TRBV28	TGTGCCAGCAGGACTAGCACAGATACGCAGTATTTT	CASRTSTDTQYF
TRBJ1-2	once	TRBD1	TRBV5-6	TGTGCCAGCAGGTACGAACAGGGGGCCCAAGGCTACACCTTC	CASRYEQGAQGYTF
TRBJ1-5	few	-	TRBV10-3	TGTGCCATCAGTGAGTCTGGGGGGGTGCAGCCCCAGCATTTT	CAISESGGVQPQHF
TRBJ1-5	-	TRBD1	TRBV19	TGTGCCAGTAGTATAGATCGGGGACAGGGGCTCCCGGTGGCCCAGCATTTT	CASSIDRGQGLPVAQHF
TRBJ2-1	-	-	TRBV7-3	TGTGCCAGCAGCTTAATGACGGGAAGGCATGAGCAGTTCTTC	CASSLMTGRHEQFF
TRBJ2-1	-	TRBD2	TRBV10-2	TGCGCCAGCAGTGTGGTAGCGGGAGGGGGAAATGAGCAGTTCTTC	CASSVVAGGGNEQFF
TRBJ2-6	-	TRBD1	TRBV18	TGTGCCAGCTCACCTTTAGACAGGGCTGGGGCCAACGTCCTGACTTTC	CASSPLDRAGANVLTF
TRBJ1-6	once	-	TRBV15	TGTGCCACCAGCAGAGATAGATGGGGCAGGGAAGGTGCACCCCTCCACTTT	CATSRDRWGREGAPLHF
TRBJ2-3	-	-	TRBV9	TGTGCCAGCAGCGTAGGAAGCGGTAGCACAGATACGCAGTATTTT	CASSVGSGSTDTQYF
TRBJ2-1	once	-	TRBV5-1	TGCGCCAGCAGCTTGGGACTCACCTACAATGAGCAGTTCTTC	CASSLGLTYNEQFF